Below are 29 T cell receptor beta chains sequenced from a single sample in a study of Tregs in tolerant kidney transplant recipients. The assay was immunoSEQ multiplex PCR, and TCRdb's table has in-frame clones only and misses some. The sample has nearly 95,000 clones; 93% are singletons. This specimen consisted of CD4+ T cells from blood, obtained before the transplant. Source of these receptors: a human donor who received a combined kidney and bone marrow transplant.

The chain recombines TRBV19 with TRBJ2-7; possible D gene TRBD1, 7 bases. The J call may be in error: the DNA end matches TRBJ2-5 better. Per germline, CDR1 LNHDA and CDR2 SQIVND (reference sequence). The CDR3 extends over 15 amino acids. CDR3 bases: TGTGCCAGTAGTATAGGGGTCAGGGGGGAAGAGACCCAGTACTTC. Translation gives CASSIGVRGEETQYF.

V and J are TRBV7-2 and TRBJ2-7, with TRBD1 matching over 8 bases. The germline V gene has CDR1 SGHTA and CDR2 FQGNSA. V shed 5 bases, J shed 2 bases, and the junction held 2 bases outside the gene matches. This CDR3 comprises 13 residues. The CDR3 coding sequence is TGTGCCAGCAGCGGGACAGGTACCTACGAGCAGTACTTC. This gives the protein CASSGTGTYEQYF.

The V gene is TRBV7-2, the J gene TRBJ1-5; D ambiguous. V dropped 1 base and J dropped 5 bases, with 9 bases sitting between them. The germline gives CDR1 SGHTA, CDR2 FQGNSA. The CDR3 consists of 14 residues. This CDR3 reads CASSLGRGYQPQHF. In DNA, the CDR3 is TGTGCCAGCAGCTTAGGACGGGGATATCAGCCCCAGCATTTT.

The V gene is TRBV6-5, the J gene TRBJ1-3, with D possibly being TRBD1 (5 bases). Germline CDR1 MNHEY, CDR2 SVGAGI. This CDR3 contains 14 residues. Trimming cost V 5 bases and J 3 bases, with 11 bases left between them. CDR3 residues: CASSQGARGNTIYF. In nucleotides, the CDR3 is TGTGCCAGCAGTCAGGGTGCTCGTGGAAACACCATATATTTT.

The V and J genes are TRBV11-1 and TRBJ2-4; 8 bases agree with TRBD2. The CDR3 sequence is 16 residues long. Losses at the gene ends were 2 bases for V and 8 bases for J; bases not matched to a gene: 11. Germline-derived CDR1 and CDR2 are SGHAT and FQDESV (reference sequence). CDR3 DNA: TGTGCCAGCAGCTTACAGCGGGAGCGGGCTGGTTACATTCAGTACTTC. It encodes CASSLQRERAGYIQYF.

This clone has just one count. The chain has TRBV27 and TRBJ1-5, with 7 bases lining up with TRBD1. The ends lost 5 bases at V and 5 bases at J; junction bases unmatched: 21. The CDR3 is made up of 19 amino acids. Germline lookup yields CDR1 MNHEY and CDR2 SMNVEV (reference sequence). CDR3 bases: TGTGCCAGCAGTCCAGGGGTTCCACACCCGGGACAGCGCCATCAGCCCCAGCATTTT. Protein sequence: CASSPGVPHPGQRHQPQHF.

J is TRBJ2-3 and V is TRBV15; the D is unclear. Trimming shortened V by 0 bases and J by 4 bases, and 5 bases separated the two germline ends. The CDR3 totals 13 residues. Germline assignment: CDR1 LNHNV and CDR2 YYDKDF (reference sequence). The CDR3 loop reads CATSRDRADTQYF. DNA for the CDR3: TGTGCCACCAGCAGAGATCGGGCAGATACGCAGTATTTT.

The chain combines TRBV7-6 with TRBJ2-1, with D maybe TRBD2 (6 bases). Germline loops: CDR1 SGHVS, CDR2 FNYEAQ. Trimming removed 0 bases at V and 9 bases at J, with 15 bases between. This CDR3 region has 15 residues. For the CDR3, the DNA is TGTGCCAGCAGCTTAGCCGGGACTCTCGACCGTGAGCAGTTCTTC. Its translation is CASSLAGTLDREQFF. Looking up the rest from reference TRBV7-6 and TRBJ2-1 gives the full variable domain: GAGVSQSPRYKVTKRGQDVALRCDPISGHVSLYWYRQALGQGPEFLTYFNYEAQQDKSGLPNDRFSAERPEGSISTLTIQRTEQRDSAMYRCASSLAGTLDREQFFGPGTRLTVL.

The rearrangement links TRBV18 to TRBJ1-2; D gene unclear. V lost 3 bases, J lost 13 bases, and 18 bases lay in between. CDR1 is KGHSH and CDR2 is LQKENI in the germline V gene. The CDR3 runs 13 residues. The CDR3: CASSPSRQAGITF. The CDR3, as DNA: TGTGCCAGCTCACCGTCCCGGCAGGCCGGTATCACCTTC.

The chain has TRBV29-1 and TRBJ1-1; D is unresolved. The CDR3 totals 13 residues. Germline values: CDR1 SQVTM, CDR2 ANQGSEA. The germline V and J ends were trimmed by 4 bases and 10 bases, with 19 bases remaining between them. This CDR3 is CSVADDWFGGAFF. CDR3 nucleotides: TGCAGCGTTGCAGACGACTGGTTCGGTGGAGCTTTCTTT. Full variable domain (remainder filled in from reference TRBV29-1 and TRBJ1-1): SAVISQKPSRDICQRGTSLTIQCQVDSQVTMMFWYRQQPGQSLTLIATANQGSEATYESGFVIDKFPISRPNLTFSTLTVSNMSPEDSSIYLCSVADDWFGGAFFGQGTRLTVV.

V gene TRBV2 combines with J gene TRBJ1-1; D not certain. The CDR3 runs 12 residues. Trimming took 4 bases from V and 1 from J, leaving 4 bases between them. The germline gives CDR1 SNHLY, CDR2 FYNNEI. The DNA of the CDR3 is TGTGCCAGCAGTGTCGGGAACACTGAAGCTTTCTTT. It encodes CASSVGNTEAFF.

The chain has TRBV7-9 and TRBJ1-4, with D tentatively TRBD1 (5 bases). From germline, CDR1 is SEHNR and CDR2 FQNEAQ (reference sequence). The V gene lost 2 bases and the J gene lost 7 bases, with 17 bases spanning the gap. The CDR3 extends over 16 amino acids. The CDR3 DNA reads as TGTGCCAGCAGCTTAAGGCAGGGAAAACGTGGTGAAAAACTGTTTTTT. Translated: CASSLRQGKRGEKLFF.

Here the CDR3 reads CASSRGGVTDTQYF. The CDR3 coding sequence is TGCGCCAGCAGCCGGGGGGGGGTCACAGATACGCAGTATTTT. The chain joins TRBV5-1 to TRBJ2-3; 8 positions agree with TRBD2. The CDR3 extends over 14 amino acids. Trimming took 4 bases from V and 2 from J; bases not matched to a gene: 3. From germline, CDR1 is SGHRS and CDR2 YFSETQ.

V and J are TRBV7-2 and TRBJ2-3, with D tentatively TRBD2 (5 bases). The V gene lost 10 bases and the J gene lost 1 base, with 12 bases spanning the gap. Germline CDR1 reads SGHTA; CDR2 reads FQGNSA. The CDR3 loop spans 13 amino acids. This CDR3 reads CATFPGGTDTQYF. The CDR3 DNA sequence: TGTGCCACGTTTCCCGGGGGCACAGATACGCAGTATTTT.

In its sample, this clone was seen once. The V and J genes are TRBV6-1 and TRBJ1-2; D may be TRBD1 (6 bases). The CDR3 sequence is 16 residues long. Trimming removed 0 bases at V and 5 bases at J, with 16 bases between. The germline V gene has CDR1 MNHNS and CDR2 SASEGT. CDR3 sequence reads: CASSEAFWSQGYGYTF. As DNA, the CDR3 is TGTGCCAGCAGTGAAGCTTTTTGGTCGCAGGGGTATGGCTACACCTTC.

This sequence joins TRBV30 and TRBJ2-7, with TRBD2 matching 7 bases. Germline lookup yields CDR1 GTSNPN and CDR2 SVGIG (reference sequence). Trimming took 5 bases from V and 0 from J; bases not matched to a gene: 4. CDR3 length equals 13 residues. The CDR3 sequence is CAWAWGGSYEQYF. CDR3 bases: TGTGCCTGGGCCTGGGGGGGCTCCTACGAGCAGTACTTC.

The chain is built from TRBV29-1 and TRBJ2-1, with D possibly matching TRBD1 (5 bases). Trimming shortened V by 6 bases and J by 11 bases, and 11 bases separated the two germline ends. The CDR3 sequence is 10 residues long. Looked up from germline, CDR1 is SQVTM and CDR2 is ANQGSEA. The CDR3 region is CSVDSSQQFF. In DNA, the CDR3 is TGCAGCGTCGACAGCAGTCAGCAGTTCTTC.

DNA of the CDR3: TGTGCCAGCAGACGACAGAACACTGAAGCTTTCTTT. It specifies CASRRQNTEAFF. The rearrangement joins TRBV27 to TRBJ1-1, with D unclear. The CDR3 runs 12 residues. The V end was cut by 6 bases, the J end by 1 base, with 6 bases between. The germline V gene has CDR1 MNHEY and CDR2 SMNVEV (reference sequence).

The CDR3 reads CASSWSGTEAYEQYF. DNA of the CDR3: TGTGCCAGCTCATGGTCCGGGACAGAGGCCTACGAGCAGTACTTC. V is TRBV18 and J is TRBJ2-7, with TRBD1 identical over 7 bases. The ends lost 5 bases at V and 2 bases at J; junction bases unmatched: 9. Germline CDR1 is KGHSH and CDR2 is LQKENI. This CDR3 has 15 residues. The full variable domain, in which reference TRBV18 and TRBJ2-7 provide the parts outside the CDR3, is NAGVMQNPRHLVRRRGQEARLRCSPMKGHSHVYWYRQLPEEGLKFMVYLQKENIIDESGMPKERFSAEFPKEGPSILRIQQVVRGDSAAYFCASSWSGTEAYEQYFGPGTRLTVT.

The CDR3 DNA reads as TGTGCCTGGAGTGTGACAATCAATCAGCCCCAGCATTTT. This gives the protein CAWSVTINQPQHF. The chain couples TRBV30 to TRBJ1-5; D is undetermined. CDR1 is GTSNPN, CDR2 SVGIG, per germline (reference sequence). The CDR3 consists of 13 residues. Trimming pared 0 bases from V and 3 bases from J, leaving 6 bases between.

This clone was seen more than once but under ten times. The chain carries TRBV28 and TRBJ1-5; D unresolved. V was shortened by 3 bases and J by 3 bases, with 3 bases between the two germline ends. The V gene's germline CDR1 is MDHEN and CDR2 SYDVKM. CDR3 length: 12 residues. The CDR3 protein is CASSFVNQPQHF. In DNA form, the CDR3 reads TGTGCCAGCAGTTTCGTCAATCAGCCCCAGCATTTT. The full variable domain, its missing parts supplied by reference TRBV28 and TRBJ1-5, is DVKVTQSSRYLVKRTGEKVFLECVQDMDHENMFWYRQDPGLGLRLIYFSYDVKMKEKGDIPEGYSVSREKKERFSLILESASTNQTSMYLCASSFVNQPQHFGDGTRLSIL.

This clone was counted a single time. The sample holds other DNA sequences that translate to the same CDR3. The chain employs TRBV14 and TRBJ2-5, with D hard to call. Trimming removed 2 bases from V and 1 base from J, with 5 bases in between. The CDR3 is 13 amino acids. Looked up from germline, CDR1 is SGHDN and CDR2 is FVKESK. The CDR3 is CASSQFLQETQYF. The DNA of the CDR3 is TGTGCCAGCAGCCAATTCCTCCAAGAGACCCAGTACTTC.

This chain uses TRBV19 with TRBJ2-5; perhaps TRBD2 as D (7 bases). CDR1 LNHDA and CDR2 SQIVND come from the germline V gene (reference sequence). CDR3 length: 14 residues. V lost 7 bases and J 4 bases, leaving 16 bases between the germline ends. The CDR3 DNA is TGTGCCAGTAACGCCGGGGGGCGCGGAGAGACCCAGTACTTC. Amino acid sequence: CASNAGGRGETQYF.

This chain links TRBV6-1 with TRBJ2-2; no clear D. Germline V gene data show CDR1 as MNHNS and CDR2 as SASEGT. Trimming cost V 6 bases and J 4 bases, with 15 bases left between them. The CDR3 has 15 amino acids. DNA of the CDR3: TGTGCCAGCAGCAACCGTGCCTCCGGCACCGGGGAGCTGTTTTTT. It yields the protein CASSNRASGTGELFF.

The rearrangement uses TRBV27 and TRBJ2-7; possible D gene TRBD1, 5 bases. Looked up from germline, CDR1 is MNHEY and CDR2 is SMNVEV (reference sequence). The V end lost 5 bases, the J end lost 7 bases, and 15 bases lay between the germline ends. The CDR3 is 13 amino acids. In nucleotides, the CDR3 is TGTGCCAGCAGTGCCTCAGGGTTAGGGGAGCAGTACTTC. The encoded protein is CASSASGLGEQYF.

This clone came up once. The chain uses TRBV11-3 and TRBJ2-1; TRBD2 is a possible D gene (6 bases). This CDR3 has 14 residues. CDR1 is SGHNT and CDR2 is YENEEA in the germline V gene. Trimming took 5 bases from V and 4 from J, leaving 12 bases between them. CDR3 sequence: CASSTGTEYNEQFF. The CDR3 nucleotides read TGTGCCAGCAGCACCGGGACTGAATACAATGAGCAGTTCTTC.

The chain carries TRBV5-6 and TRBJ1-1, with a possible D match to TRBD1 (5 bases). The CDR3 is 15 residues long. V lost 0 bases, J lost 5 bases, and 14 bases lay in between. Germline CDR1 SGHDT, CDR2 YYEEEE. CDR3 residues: CASSLAFGRETEAFF. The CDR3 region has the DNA TGTGCCAGCAGCTTGGCGTTCGGCAGGGAAACTGAAGCTTTCTTT.

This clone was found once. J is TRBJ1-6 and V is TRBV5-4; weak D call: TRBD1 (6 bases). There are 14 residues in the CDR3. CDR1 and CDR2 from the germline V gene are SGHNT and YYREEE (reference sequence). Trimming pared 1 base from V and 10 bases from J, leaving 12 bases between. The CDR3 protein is CASSLSGVDSPLHF. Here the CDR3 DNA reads TGTGCCAGCAGCTTGTCAGGGGTTGACTCACCCCTCCACTTT.

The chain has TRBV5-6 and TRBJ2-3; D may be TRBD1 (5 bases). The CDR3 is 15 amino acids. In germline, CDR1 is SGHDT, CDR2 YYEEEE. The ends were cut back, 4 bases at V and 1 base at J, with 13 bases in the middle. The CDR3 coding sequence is TGTGCCAGCAGCAAACTGGACATACGCACAGATACGCAGTATTTT. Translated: CASSKLDIRTDTQYF. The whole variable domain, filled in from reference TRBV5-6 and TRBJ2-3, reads DAGVTQSPTHLIKTRGQQVTLRCSPKSGHDTVSWYQQALGQGPQFIFQYYEEEERQRGNFPDRFSGHQFPNYSSELNVNALLLGDSALYLCASSKLDIRTDTQYFGPGTRLTVL.